One and the same sample provided the 21 T cell receptor beta chains below, sequenced in a study of control samples from healthy donors and cancer patients. Profiling relied on immunoSEQ multiplex PCR, and the TCRdb table lists in-frame clones only, not all of them. The repertoire holds some 120,000 clones, with over 90% as singletons. Sample: blood. The receptors were gathered from a man aged 25 to 40 in good health.

V usage is TRBV10-3 and J usage is TRBJ2-3, with D perhaps TRBD1 or TRBD2 (5 bases each). The CDR3 contains 16 residues. V lost 6 bases and J lost 3, with 19 bases in between. From germline, CDR1 is ENHRY and CDR2 SYGVKD. The DNA for the CDR3 is TGTGCCATCAGAAGTAAAGGGACCCCGGCGACAGATACGCAGTATTTT. This codes for CAIRSKGTPATDTQYF.

This chain joins TRBV11-2 and TRBJ1-2, with D possibly matching TRBD1 (6 bases). V lost 5 bases to trimming and J lost 2 bases, with 9 bases between them. The CDR3 has 13 amino acids. Germline V gene data show CDR1 as SGHAT and CDR2 as FQNNGV. The CDR3 is CASSPGQNYGYTF. CDR3 DNA: TGTGCCAGCAGCCCTGGACAGAACTATGGCTACACCTTC.

This clone was recorded only once. The chain uses TRBV5-6 and TRBJ2-7; D is possibly TRBD1 or TRBD2 (5 bases each). Deletions cut 2 bases from V and 5 bases from J, with 11 bases between. CDR1 and CDR2 (germline): SGHDT, YYEEEE. The CDR3 consists of 13 residues. The CDR3 DNA sequence: TGTGCCAGCAGCTTAATCCCGGGACACGAGCAGTACGTC. The encoded protein is CASSLIPGHEQYV.

The V and J genes are TRBV24-1 and TRBJ1-5; D might be TRBD1 (5 bases). V lost 2 bases and J 5 bases, leaving 9 bases between the germline ends. The CDR3 length is 14 residues. CDR1 and CDR2 from the germline V gene are KGHDR and SFDVKD. Written as DNA, the CDR3 is TGTGCCACCAGTGATTCTAAGGGACATCAGCCCCAGCATTTT. Protein sequence: CATSDSKGHQPQHF.

The chain carries TRBV5-6 and TRBJ1-2; D is perhaps TRBD1 (6 bases). CDR3 size: 14 residues. Germline V gene sequence: CDR1 SGHDT, CDR2 YYEEEE. Trimming pared 4 bases from V and 1 base from J, leaving 11 bases between. CDR3 DNA sequence: TGTGCCAGCAGCCTAACAGGGTTTAACTATGGCTACACCTTC. Translation gives CASSLTGFNYGYTF.

As regards this clone: Germline is not matched at one junction end, which may reflect a read error. J is TRBJ1-4 and V is TRBV5-1; D is unclear. The CDR3 is 15 residues long. From germline, CDR1 is SGHRS and CDR2 YFSETQ. The CDR3 here is CASSLDPPAKEKLFF. In nucleotides, the CDR3 is TGCGCCAGCAGCTTGGATCCCCCTGCTAAAGAAAAACTGTTTTTT.

This clone has just one count. The chain combines TRBV4-1 with TRBJ1-6; unclear D gene. The CDR3 spans 14 residues. Deletions cut 1 base from V and 6 bases from J, with 7 bases between. The V gene's germline CDR1 is MGHRA and CDR2 YSYEKL. CDR3 sequence: CASSQAPGNSPLHF. The CDR3, as DNA: TGCGCCAGCAGCCAAGCCCCGGGTAATTCACCCCTCCACTTT.

This clone was detected once. The chain links TRBV28 to TRBJ2-1, with D maybe TRBD2 (6 bases). Germline V lookup: CDR1 MDHEN, CDR2 SYDVKM. The CDR3 contains 16 residues. V was shortened by 4 bases and J by 5 bases, with 18 bases between the two germline ends. CDR3 amino acids: CASSSLGLQHDNEQFF. Here the CDR3 DNA reads TGTGCCAGCAGTTCCCTGGGACTTCAACACGACAATGAGCAGTTCTTC.

This chain uses TRBV4-1 with TRBJ1-2; D uncertain. CDR3 length equals 14 residues. Germline lookup yields CDR1 MGHRA and CDR2 YSYEKL. V was shortened by 1 base and J by 4 bases, with 10 bases between the two germline ends. CDR3 nucleotide sequence: TGCGCCAGCAGCCAAGTAGAAAATAGCTATGGCTACACCTTC. This sequence encodes CASSQVENSYGYTF.

The rearrangement uses TRBV6-4 and TRBJ2-3, with 8 nucleotides matching TRBD2. Germline CDR1 reads MRHNA; CDR2 reads SNTAGT. J lost 0 bases, V lost 3 bases, and 2 bases had no gene match. CDR3 size: 15 residues. The CDR3 is CASSELAGSTDTQYF. The CDR3 DNA follows: TGTGCCAGCAGTGAGCTAGCGGGTAGCACAGATACGCAGTATTTT.

The chain employs TRBV27 and TRBJ2-5; D could derive from TRBD1 or TRBD2 (7 bases each). Germline loops: CDR1 MNHEY, CDR2 SMNVEV (reference sequence). The CDR3 length is 13 residues. Trimming removed 2 bases from V and 5 bases from J, with 9 bases in between. The CDR3 here is CASSLQGGETQYF. As DNA, the CDR3 is TGTGCCAGCAGTTTACAGGGGGGGGAGACCCAGTACTTC.

CDR3 sequence: CASSPPGTIYNEQFF. The CDR3 region has the DNA TGTGCCAGCAGCCCCCCGGGGACAATCTACAATGAGCAGTTCTTC. The chain employs TRBV7-9 and TRBJ2-1; weak D call: TRBD1 (6 bases). CDR1 SEHNR and CDR2 FQNEAQ come from the germline V gene (reference sequence). The V gene lost 5 bases and the J gene lost 3 bases, with 14 bases spanning the gap. The CDR3 runs to 15 residues. The full variable domain, in which reference TRBV7-9 and TRBJ2-1 provide the parts outside the CDR3, is DTGVSQNPRHKITKRGQNVTFRCDPISEHNRLYWYRQTLGQGPEFLTYFQNEAQLEKSRLLSDRFSAERPKGSFSTLEIQRTEQGDSAMYLCASSPPGTIYNEQFFGPGTRLTVL.

The chain employs TRBV6-5 and TRBJ1-2; 10 nucleotides match TRBD1. This CDR3 region has 16 residues. V was pared by 0 bases and J by 7 bases, with 8 bases of the junction left unmatched. The germline V gene has CDR1 MNHEY and CDR2 SVGAGI. CDR3 sequence reads: CASSYSSGTGVAGYTF. CDR3 DNA: TGTGCCAGCAGTTACTCGTCCGGGACAGGGGTGGCTGGCTACACCTTC.

The CDR3 reads CASSSQQGSNEQFF. DNA for the CDR3: TGTGCCAGCAGCTCCCAACAGGGATCGAATGAGCAGTTCTTC. The V gene is TRBV7-9, the J gene TRBJ2-1; D possibly corresponds to TRBD1 (6 bases). V was shortened by 4 bases and J by 7 bases, with 14 bases between the two germline ends. CDR3 size: 14 residues. Per the germline V gene, CDR1 is SEHNR and CDR2 is FQNEAQ (reference sequence).

This chain uses TRBV5-1 with TRBJ2-3; D not certain. V lost 8 bases to trimming and J lost 1 base, with 17 bases between them. Germline lookup yields CDR1 SGHRS and CDR2 YFSETQ. The CDR3 contains 15 residues. Here the CDR3 reads CASTPRPGGTDTQYF. The CDR3 DNA follows: TGCGCCAGTACCCCAAGGCCCGGAGGCACAGATACGCAGTATTTT.

V and J are TRBV9 and TRBJ1-1; D possibly corresponds to TRBD1 (6 bases). CDR3 length equals 15 residues. Trimming removed 0 bases at V and 4 bases at J, with 13 bases between. Per germline, CDR1 SGDLS and CDR2 YYNGEE. DNA for the CDR3: TGTGCCAGCAGCGTAGACCTCCGAGGGGGCACTGAAGCTTTCTTT. It is translated as CASSVDLRGGTEAFF.

This clone was seen once. The genes are TRBV5-4 and TRBJ2-7, with TRBD2 matching 13 bases. The CDR3 extends over 18 amino acids. The germline CDR1 and CDR2 sequences are SGHNT and YYREEE (reference sequence). Trimming at V came to 4 bases and at J to 5 bases, leaving 15 bases not matched to a gene. CDR3 DNA: TGTGCCAGCAGCCAAACGACTAGCGGGGGGTATTTGTCCCACGAGCAGTACGTC. Protein: CASSQTTSGGYLSHEQYV.

V usage is TRBV6-5 and J usage is TRBJ1-4, with TRBD1 matching over 9 bases. The CDR3 sequence is 12 residues long. With 8 bases clipped from V and 10 bases from J, the junction kept 5 bases outside the gene matches. CDR1 and CDR2 (germline): MNHEY, SVGAGI. CDR3 bases: TGTGCCAGCGGGGGGACAGGGCGAAAACTGTTTTTT. This encodes CASGGTGRKLFF.

The V gene is TRBV4-1, the J gene TRBJ2-7; 9 nucleotides line up with TRBD1. The germline V gene encodes CDR1 MGHRA and CDR2 YSYEKL. The CDR3 runs 14 residues. Trimming at V came to 5 bases and at J to 4 bases, leaving 6 bases not matched to a gene. This CDR3 reads CASSGLGQGYEQYF. CDR3 bases: TGCGCCAGCAGCGGCCTGGGACAGGGTTACGAGCAGTACTTC.

The chain has TRBV13 and TRBJ1-2; D unclear. CDR1 and CDR2 (germline): PRHDT, FYEKMQ (reference sequence). The V and J ends lost 4 bases and 4 bases respectively, with 10 bases between them. The CDR3 spans 13 residues. The CDR3 protein is CASSSKDPYGYTF. The CDR3, as DNA: TGTGCCAGCAGCTCCAAGGACCCCTATGGCTACACCTTC.

The chain recombines TRBV9 with TRBJ1-1; 8 bases align to TRBD1. V lost 0 bases and J lost 5; bases outside the gene matches: 6. Germline V gene sequence: CDR1 SGDLS, CDR2 YYNGEE. The CDR3 covers 15 residues. The CDR3 bases are TGTGCCAGCAGCGTAGAGGCCACAGGGGGGACTGAAGCTTTCTTT. It is translated as CASSVEATGGTEAFF.